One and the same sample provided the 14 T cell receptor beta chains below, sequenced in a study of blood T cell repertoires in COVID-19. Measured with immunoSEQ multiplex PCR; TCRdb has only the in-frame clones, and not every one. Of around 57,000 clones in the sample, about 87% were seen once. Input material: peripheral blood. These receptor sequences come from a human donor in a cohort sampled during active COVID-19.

CDR3 nucleotide sequence: TGTGCCAGCAGCCCCGGTAGGGCCAACGTCCTGACTTTC. Protein sequence: CASSPGRANVLTF. V usage is TRBV12-3 or TRBV12-4 and J usage is TRBJ2-6; no definite D call. The CDR3 loop spans 13 amino acids. The V end lost 6 bases, the J end lost 5 bases, and 8 bases lay between the germline ends.

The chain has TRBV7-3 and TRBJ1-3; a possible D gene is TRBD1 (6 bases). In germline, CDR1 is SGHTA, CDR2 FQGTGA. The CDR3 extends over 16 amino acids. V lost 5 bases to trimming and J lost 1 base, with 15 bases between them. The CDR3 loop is CASSDPGEVSGNTIYF. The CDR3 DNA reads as TGTGCCAGCAGCGACCCAGGGGAAGTGTCTGGAAACACCATATATTTT. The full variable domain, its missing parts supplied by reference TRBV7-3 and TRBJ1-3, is GAGVSQTPSNKVTEKGKYVELRCDPISGHTALYWYRQSLGQGPEFLIYFQGTGAADDSGLPNDRFFAVRPEGSVSTLKIQRTERGDSAVYLCASSDPGEVSGNTIYFGEGSWLTVV.

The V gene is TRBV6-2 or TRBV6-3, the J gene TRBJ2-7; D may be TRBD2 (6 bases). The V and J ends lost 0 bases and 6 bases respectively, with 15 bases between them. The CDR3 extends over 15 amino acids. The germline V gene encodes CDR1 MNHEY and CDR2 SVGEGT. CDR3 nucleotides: TGTGCCAGCAGTTACTCGGGGGGAGGTCTCTCCGAGCAGTACTTC. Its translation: CASSYSGGGLSEQYF.

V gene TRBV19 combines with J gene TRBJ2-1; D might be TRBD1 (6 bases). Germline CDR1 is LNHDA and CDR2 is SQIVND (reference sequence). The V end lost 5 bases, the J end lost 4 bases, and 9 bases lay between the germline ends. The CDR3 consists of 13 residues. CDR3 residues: CASSPQGYNEQFF. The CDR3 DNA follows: TGTGCCAGTAGTCCTCAGGGGTACAATGAGCAGTTCTTC.

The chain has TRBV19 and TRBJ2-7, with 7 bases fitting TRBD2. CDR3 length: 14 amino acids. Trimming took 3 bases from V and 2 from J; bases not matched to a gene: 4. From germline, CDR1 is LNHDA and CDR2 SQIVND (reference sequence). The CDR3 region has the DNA TGTGCCAGTAGTATGTCTAGCGGTACCTACGAGCAGTACTTC. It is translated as CASSMSSGTYEQYF.

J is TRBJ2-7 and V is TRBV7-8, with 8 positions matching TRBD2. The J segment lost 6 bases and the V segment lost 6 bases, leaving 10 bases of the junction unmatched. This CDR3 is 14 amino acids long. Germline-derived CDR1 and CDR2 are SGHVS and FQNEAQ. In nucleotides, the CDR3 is TGTGCCAGCAGTATAGAGGGGACTAGGCTCGAGCAGTACTTC. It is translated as CASSIEGTRLEQYF.

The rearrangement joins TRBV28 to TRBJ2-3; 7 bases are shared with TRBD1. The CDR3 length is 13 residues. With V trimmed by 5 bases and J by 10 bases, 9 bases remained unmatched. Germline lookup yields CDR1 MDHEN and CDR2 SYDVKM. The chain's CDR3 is CASSQNRGTSQYF. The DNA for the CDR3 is TGTGCCAGCAGTCAAAACAGGGGCACATCGCAGTATTTT.

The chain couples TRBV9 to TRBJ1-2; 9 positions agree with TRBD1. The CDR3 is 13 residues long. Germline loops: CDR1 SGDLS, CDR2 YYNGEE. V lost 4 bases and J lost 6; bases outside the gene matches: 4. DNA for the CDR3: TGTGCCAGCAGCTCGGGACAGGGTAATGGCTACACCTTC. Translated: CASSSGQGNGYTF. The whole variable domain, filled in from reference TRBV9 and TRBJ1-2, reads DSGVTQTPKHLITATGQRVTLRCSPRSGDLSVYWYQQSLDQGLQFLIQYYNGEERAKGNILERFSAQQFPDLHSELNLSSLELGDSALYFCASSSGQGNGYTFGSGTRLTVV.

The CDR3 here is CASSPGTGASYEQYF. CDR3 DNA sequence: TGTGCCAGCAGTCCCGGGACAGGGGCCTCCTACGAGCAGTACTTC. The chain couples TRBV5-6 to TRBJ2-7; TRBD1 matches at 10 bases. The CDR3 spans 15 residues. Germline V gives CDR1 SGHDT, CDR2 YYEEEE. Trimming cost V 5 bases and J 0 bases; bases outside gene matches: 5.

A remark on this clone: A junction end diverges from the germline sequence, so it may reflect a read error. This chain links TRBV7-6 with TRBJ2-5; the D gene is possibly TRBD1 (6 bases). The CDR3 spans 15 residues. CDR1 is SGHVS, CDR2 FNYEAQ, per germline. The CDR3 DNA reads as TGTGCCAGCAGCATAGCCGGGACACGGACAGAGACCCAGTACTTC. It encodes CASSIAGTRTETQYF.

The CDR3 nucleotides read TGTGCCAGCAGCCCATCCCATACGCAGTATTTT. Protein sequence: CASSPSHTQYF. This rearrangement joins TRBV7-9 to TRBJ2-3; D remains ambiguous. V gave up 5 bases and J gave up 7 bases, with 7 bases separating them. Germline V CDR1 and CDR2: SEHNR, FQNEAQ (reference sequence). The CDR3 runs to 11 residues.

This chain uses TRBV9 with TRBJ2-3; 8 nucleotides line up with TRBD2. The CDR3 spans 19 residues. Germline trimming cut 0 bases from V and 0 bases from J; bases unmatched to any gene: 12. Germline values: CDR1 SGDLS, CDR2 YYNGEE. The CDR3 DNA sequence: TGTGCCAGCAGCGTAGACCTAGCGGGCAATGTCCCTAGCACAGATACGCAGTATTTT. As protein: CASSVDLAGNVPSTDTQYF.

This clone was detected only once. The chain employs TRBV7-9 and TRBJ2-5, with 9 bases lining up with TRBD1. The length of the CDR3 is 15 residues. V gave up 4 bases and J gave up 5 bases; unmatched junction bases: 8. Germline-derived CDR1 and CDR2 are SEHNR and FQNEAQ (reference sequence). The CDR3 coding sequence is TGTGCCAGCAGCTCCTCCGGGACAGGGAAGGAGACCCAGTACTTC. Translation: CASSSSGTGKETQYF.

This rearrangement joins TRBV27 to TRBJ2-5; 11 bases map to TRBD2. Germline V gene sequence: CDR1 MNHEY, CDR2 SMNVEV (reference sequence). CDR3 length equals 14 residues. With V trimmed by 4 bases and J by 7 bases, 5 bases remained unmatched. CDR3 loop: CASSYVAGGRTQYF. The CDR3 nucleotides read TGTGCCAGCAGTTACGTAGCGGGGGGGCGGACCCAGTACTTC.